The clone carrying this T cell receptor (beta chain) occurred a few times. The team produced cDNA through 5'RACE using 10-nucleotide random UMIs. Per sequencing run, 15-18 subjects together gave over 180 million TCR-beta sequences. TCRdb ran MiXCR on the 5' RACE reads and lists one entry per CDR3 protein. The table shows around 56,000 distinct CDR3 sequences, with more than 20% occurring only once. These data originate in a study of neurological immune-mediated disorders. Per the germline V gene, CDR1 is MNHEY and CDR2 is SMNVEV (reference sequence). This CDR3 is 13 amino acids long. With 3 bases removed from V and 1 base from J, the gap between germline ends came to 6 bases. Regarding time point: technical triplicate 2. Unsorted libraries were prepared from 2 million PBMCs held at -80 C.

Sequencing was done on a sample of PBMCs. The chain carries TRBV27 and TRBJ1-1; TRBD1 is a possible D gene (5 bases). The sequence came from a man aged 55 to 70 with HTLV-1-associated myelopathy (HAM/TSP). This chain's CDR3 is CASSLTENTEAFF. CDR3 DNA: TGTGCCAGCAGTTTGACAGAGAACACTGAAGCTTTCTTT.